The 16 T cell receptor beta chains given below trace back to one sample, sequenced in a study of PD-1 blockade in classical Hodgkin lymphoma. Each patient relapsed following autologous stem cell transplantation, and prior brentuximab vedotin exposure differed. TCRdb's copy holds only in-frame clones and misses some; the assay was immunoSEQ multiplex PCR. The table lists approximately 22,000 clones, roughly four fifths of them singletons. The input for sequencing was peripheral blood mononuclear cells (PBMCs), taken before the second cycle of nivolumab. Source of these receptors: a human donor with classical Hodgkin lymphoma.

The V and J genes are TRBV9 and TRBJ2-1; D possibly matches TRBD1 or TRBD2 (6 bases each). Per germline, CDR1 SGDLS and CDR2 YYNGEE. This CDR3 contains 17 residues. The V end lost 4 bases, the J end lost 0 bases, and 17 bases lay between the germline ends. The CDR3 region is CASSPSGAGYSYNEQFF. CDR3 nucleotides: TGTGCCAGCAGCCCCTCAGGGGCGGGATACTCCTACAATGAGCAGTTCTTC.

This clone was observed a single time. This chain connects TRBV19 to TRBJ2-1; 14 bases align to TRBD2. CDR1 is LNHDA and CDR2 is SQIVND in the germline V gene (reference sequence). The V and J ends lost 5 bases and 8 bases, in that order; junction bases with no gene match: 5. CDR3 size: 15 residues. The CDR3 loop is CASSGGTSGRDEQFF. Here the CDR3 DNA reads TGTGCCAGTAGTGGAGGGACTAGCGGGAGAGATGAGCAGTTCTTC.

The CDR3 sequence is CASSRDGSEAFF. DNA for the CDR3: TGTGCCAGCAGCCGGGACGGCTCTGAAGCTTTCTTT. The chain employs TRBV11-2 and TRBJ1-1; tentatively, D is TRBD1 (5 bases). CDR1 is SGHAT and CDR2 is FQNNGV in the germline V gene. Trimming pared 5 bases from V and 6 bases from J, leaving 10 bases between. The CDR3 runs to 12 residues.

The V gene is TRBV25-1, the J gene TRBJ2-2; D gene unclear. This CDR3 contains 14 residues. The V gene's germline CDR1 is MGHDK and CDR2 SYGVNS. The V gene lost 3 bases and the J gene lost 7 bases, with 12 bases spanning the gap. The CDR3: CASSDTRVVGELFF. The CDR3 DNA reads TGTGCCAGCAGTGATACCCGGGTCGTCGGGGAGCTGTTTTTT.

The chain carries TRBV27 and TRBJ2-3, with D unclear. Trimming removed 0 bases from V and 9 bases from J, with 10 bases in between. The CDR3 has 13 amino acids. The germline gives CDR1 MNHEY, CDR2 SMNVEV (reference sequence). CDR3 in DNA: TGTGCCAGCAGTTTATCGTTTCTGGGAACGCAGTATTTT. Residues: CASSLSFLGTQYF.

CDR3 sequence reads: CASSPARTVETQPQHF. The CDR3 region has the DNA TGTGCCAGCTCACCAGCACGGACGGTTGAGACTCAGCCCCAGCATTTT. The chain couples TRBV18 to TRBJ1-5; D is undetermined. The V gene's germline CDR1 is KGHSH and CDR2 LQKENI. V was cut by 2 bases and J by 6 bases, with 17 bases left in between. The CDR3 is 16 residues long.

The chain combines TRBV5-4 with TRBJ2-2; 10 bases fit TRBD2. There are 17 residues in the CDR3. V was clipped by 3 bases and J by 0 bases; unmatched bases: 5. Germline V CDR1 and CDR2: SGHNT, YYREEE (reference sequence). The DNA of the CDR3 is TGTGCCAGCAGCTGGGGAGCGGGAGGGACGAACACCGGGGAGCTGTTTTTT. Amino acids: CASSWGAGGTNTGELFF.

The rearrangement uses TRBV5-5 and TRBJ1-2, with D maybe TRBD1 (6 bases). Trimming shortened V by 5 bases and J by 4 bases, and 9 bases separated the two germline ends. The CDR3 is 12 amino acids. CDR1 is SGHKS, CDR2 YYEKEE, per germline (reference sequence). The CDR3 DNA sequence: TGTGCCAGCAGTGCGGACAGCTATGGCTACACCTTC. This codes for CASSADSYGYTF.

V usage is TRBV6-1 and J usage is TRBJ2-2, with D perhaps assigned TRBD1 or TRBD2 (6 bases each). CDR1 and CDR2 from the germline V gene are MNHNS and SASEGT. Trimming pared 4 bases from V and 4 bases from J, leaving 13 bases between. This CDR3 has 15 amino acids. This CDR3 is CASSGGGWSTGELFF. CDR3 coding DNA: TGTGCCAGCAGTGGAGGGGGGTGGTCCACCGGGGAGCTGTTTTTT.

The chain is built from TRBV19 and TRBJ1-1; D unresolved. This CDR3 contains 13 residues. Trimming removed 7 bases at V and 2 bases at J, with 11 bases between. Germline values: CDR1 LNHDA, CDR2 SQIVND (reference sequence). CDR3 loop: CASTNSLNTEAFF. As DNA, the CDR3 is TGTGCCAGTACCAACAGCCTAAACACTGAAGCTTTCTTT.

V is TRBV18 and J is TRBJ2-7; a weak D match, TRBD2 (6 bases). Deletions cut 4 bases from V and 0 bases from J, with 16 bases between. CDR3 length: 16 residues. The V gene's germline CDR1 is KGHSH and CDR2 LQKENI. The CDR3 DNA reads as TGTGCCAGCTCACTCGCCCCGGGAGTCCCCTCCTACGAGCAGTACTTC. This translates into CASSLAPGVPSYEQYF.

CDR3 residues: CAIRRQGQNTEAFF. The CDR3 region has the DNA TGTGCCATCAGGAGACAGGGCCAGAACACTGAAGCTTTCTTT. V usage is TRBV10-3 and J usage is TRBJ1-1; TRBD1 aligns across 7 bases. Trimming removed 6 bases from V and 1 base from J; junction bases left unmatched: 5. CDR3 length equals 14 residues. From germline, CDR1 is ENHRY and CDR2 SYGVKD.

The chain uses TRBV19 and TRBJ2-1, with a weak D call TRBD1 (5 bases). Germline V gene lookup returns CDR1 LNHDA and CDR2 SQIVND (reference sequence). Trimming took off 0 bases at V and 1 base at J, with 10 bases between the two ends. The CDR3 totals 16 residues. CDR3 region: CASSIDQGGSYNEQFF. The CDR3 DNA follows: TGTGCCAGTAGTATAGATCAGGGTGGTTCCTACAATGAGCAGTTCTTC.

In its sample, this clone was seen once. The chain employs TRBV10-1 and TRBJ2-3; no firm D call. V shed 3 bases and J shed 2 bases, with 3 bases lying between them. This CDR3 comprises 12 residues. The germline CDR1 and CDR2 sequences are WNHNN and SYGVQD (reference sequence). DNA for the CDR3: TGCGCCAGCAGTGACCACACAGATACGCAGTATTTT. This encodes CASSDHTDTQYF.

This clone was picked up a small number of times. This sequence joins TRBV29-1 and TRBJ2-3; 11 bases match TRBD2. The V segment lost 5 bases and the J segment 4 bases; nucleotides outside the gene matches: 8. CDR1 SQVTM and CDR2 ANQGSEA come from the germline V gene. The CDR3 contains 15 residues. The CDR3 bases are TGCAGCGTTTCAACTCTAGCGGGAGGCCCAGATACGCAGTATTTT. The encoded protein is CSVSTLAGGPDTQYF.

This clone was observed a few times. The CDR3 is CASSFGTSNYGYTF. CDR3 DNA: TGTGCCAGCAGCTTCGGGACCTCTAACTATGGCTACACCTTC. The chain recombines TRBV7-6 with TRBJ1-2; D is possibly TRBD1 (5 bases). The germline gives CDR1 SGHVS, CDR2 FNYEAQ. The CDR3 spans 14 residues. Between the trimmed V and J ends, which lost 3 bases and 0 bases, there was a span of 8 bases.